The 10 T cell receptor beta chains presented below share a single source sample, sequenced in a study of Ad26.COV2.S vaccination and SARS-CoV-2 variants. Sample treatment: approximately 18 received Ad26.COV2.S at low or high dose, single or two shots; about 5 received placebo; per-sample allocation not given. Samples analyzed were those drawn on day 63 after the first vaccine or placebo injection. TCRdb keeps only in-frame clones here, not all; method: immunoSEQ multiplex PCR. The data contain roughly 350,000 clones, roughly 90% of them singletons. This specimen consisted of peripheral blood, obtained in a trial of Ad26.COV2.S vaccine versus placebo. The receptors were sampled from a person between 18 and 65 years old who received the Ad26.COV2.S COVID-19 vaccine or a placebo.

The rearrangement joins TRBV27 to TRBJ2-3; 7 positions match TRBD2. V trimming: 7 bases; J trimming: 6 bases; junction bases outside the gene matches: 4. The CDR3 is 12 amino acids. CDR1 is MNHEY, CDR2 SMNVEV, per germline (reference sequence). CDR3 protein: CASTSGGDTQYF. In DNA, the CDR3 is TGTGCCAGCACTAGCGGAGGGGATACGCAGTATTTT.

The rearrangement links TRBV3-1 (or the pseudogene TRBV3-2) to TRBJ1-6; 8 nucleotides line up with TRBD1. Germline CDR1 is LGHDT and CDR2 is YNNKEL (reference sequence). V trimming: 4 bases; J trimming: 9 bases; junction bases outside the gene matches: 5. The CDR3 length is 14 residues. CDR3 amino acids: CASSRGQAGSPLHF. CDR3 DNA: TGTGCCAGCAGCCGGGGACAGGCAGGTTCACCCCTCCACTTT.

CDR3 DNA: TGTGCCAGCTCCCCCGTCAGGGAAGCTGGAAACACCATATATTTT. This encodes CASSPVREAGNTIYF. This chain connects TRBV18 to TRBJ1-3; D is possibly TRBD1 (5 bases). The V end lost 6 bases, the J end lost 2 bases, and 14 bases lay between the germline ends. CDR1 is KGHSH and CDR2 is LQKENI in the germline V gene. This CDR3 contains 15 residues.

The rearrangement links TRBV3-1 (or the pseudogene TRBV3-2) to TRBJ1-1, with TRBD1 matching 9 bases. V shed 4 bases and J 7 bases; nucleotides not matched to a gene: 13. CDR1 is LGHDT and CDR2 is YNNKEL in the germline V gene (reference sequence). The CDR3 length is 16 residues. The CDR3 nucleotides read TGTGCCAGCAGCCCCACCCGGACAGGGGTCCTCCGTGAAGCTTTCTTT. This encodes CASSPTRTGVLREAFF.

This clone was detected a few times. The CDR3 loop reads CASARVGTRAGEQYF. The CDR3 DNA reads TGTGCCAGCGCACGGGTGGGGACTAGAGCTGGGGAGCAGTACTTC. V is TRBV7-9 and J is TRBJ2-7; TRBD2 aligns across 8 bases. Germline CDR1 is SEHNR and CDR2 is FQNEAQ (reference sequence). Unmatched junction bases numbered 16, after V lost 8 bases and J lost 7 bases. This CDR3 has 15 amino acids. Full variable domain (outside the CDR3, taken from reference TRBV7-9 and TRBJ2-7): DTGVSQNPRHKITKRGQNVTFRCDPISEHNRLYWYRQTLGQGPEFLTYFQNEAQLEKSRLLSDRFSAERPKGSFSTLEIQRTEQGDSAMYLCASARVGTRAGEQYFGPGTRLTVT.

J is TRBJ2-1 and V is TRBV30; 9 bases fit TRBD1. J was trimmed by 7 bases and V by 7 bases; bases with no gene match: 8. The CDR3 is 13 residues long. CDR1 and CDR2 from the germline V gene are GTSNPN and SVGIG (reference sequence). The CDR3 DNA follows: TGTGCCTTTGGAGATGGACAGGGGAATGAGCAGTTCTTC. Protein: CAFGDGQGNEQFF.

The chain joins TRBV9 to TRBJ2-1, with 9 bases lining up with TRBD1. The CDR3 extends over 16 amino acids. Germline lookup yields CDR1 SGDLS and CDR2 YYNGEE. J was trimmed by 7 bases and V by 3 bases; bases with no gene match: 11. Here the CDR3 reads CASSDRGRVTNNEQFF. CDR3 in DNA: TGTGCCAGCAGCGACAGGGGGCGCGTTACTAATAATGAGCAGTTCTTC.

The chain's CDR3 is CASSLTNNRATYNEQFF. CDR3 in DNA: TGTGCCAGCAGCCTAACTAACAACCGGGCTACCTACAATGAGCAGTTCTTC. The chain joins TRBV9 to TRBJ2-1; D remains unclear. The CDR3 totals 17 residues. Germline V gene data show CDR1 as SGDLS and CDR2 as YYNGEE. Trimming cost V 4 bases and J 2 bases, with 19 bases left between them.

This chain joins TRBV18 and TRBJ2-3; maybe TRBD1 (6 bases). The V gene's germline CDR1 is KGHSH and CDR2 LQKENI. The CDR3 is made up of 16 amino acids. Between the trimmed V and J ends, which lost 3 bases and 0 bases, there was a span of 13 bases. CDR3 DNA sequence: TGTGCCAGCTCACCTAACAGGGCGGGCAGCACAGATACGCAGTATTTT. Protein sequence: CASSPNRAGSTDTQYF.

The chain employs TRBV3-1 (or the pseudogene TRBV3-2) and TRBJ2-5; D unresolved. CDR3 length: 12 residues. V was cut by 1 base and J by 5 bases, with 5 bases left in between. From germline, CDR1 is LGHDT and CDR2 YNNKEL (reference sequence). The CDR3 sequence: CASSQVIETQYF. The CDR3 nucleotides are TGTGCCAGCAGCCAAGTCATCGAGACCCAGTACTTC.